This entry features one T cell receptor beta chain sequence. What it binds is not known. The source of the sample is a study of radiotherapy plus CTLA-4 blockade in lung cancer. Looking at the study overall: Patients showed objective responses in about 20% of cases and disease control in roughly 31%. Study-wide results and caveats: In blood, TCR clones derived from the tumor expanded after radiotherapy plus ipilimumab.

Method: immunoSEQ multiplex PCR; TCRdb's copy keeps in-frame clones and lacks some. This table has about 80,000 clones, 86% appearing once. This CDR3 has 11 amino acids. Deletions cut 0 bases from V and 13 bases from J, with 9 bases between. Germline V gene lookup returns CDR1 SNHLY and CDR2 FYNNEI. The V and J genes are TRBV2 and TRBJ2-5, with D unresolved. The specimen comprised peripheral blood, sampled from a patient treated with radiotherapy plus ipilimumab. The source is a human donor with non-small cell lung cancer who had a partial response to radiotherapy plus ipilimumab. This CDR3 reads CASSEAAAPYF. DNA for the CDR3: TGTGCCAGCAGTGAAGCGGCGGCCCCGTACTTC.